The 26 T cell receptor beta chains given below trace back to one sample, sequenced in a study of T cells in Graves' hyperthyroidism and ophthalmopathy. TCR beta CDR3 sequences were amplified from RNA transcripts. The primer set for the first-round RT-PCR of the TCR CDR3 was HTBI. One entry per CDR3 protein results from TCRdb running MiXCR on the multiplex PCR reads. The sample lists about 640,000 distinct CDR3 sequences, roughly 15% occurring once. Sequencing input: blood. The receptors derive from a woman aged 50 to 65 with Graves' ophthalmopathy.

In its sample, this clonotype was seen a few times. The chain couples TRBV19 to TRBJ2-5, with 8 bases that match TRBD1. The germline CDR1 and CDR2 sequences are LNHDA and SQIVND (reference sequence). CDR3 length: 14 residues. Trimming took 5 bases from V and 1 from J; bases not matched to a gene: 3. Here the CDR3 reads CASSRQGPQETQYF. The CDR3 DNA reads as TGTGCCAGTAGTCGACAGGGGCCCCAAGAGACCCAGTACTTC.

Many counts were recorded for this clonotype. The rearrangement uses TRBV27 and TRBJ2-1; 9 bases are shared with TRBD2. This CDR3 region has 15 residues. V trimming: 2 bases; J trimming: 6 bases; junction bases outside the gene matches: 5. CDR1 is MNHEY and CDR2 is SMNVEV in the germline V gene (reference sequence). The CDR3 sequence is CASSLLGLAVNEQFF. The CDR3 nucleotides are TGTGCCAGCAGTTTACTGGGACTAGCCGTCAATGAGCAGTTCTTC.

The CDR3 region is CASSHWSPEAGAVSYNEQFF. The CDR3 DNA follows: TGTGCCAGCAGCCACTGGTCTCCTGAAGCGGGAGCCGTTTCCTACAATGAGCAGTTCTTC. V and J are TRBV14 and TRBJ2-1, with 8 bases matching TRBD2. This CDR3 region has 20 residues. Germline CDR1 is SGHDN and CDR2 is FVKESK. With 3 bases clipped from V and 1 base from J, the junction kept 17 bases outside the gene matches.

At least ten counts were recorded for this clonotype. This chain links TRBV6-1 with TRBJ1-1, with a possible D match to TRBD1 (5 bases). The CDR3 is 15 amino acids. Germline CDR1 and CDR2: MNHNS and SASEGT. Trimming left V 1 base short and J 0 bases short, with 9 bases between. In nucleotides, the CDR3 is TGTGCCAGCAGTGAAGGACAGCTGATGAACACTGAAGCTTTCTTT. It is translated as CASSEGQLMNTEAFF.

With respect to this clonotype: A much larger clone is a single base away; this may be a read error. Lacking the conserved final phenylalanine or tryptophan, this CDR3 likely reflects a read error. V usage is TRBV6-1 and J usage is TRBJ1-1; the D is unclear. This CDR3 is built from 14 residues. Germline assignment: CDR1 MNHNS and CDR2 SASEGT. V shed 7 bases and J shed 0 bases, with 12 bases lying between them. The CDR3 region is CASTPWGVNTEAFS. The CDR3 nucleotides read TGTGCCAGCACTCCCTGGGGAGTGAACACTGAAGCTTTCTCT.

In its sample, this clonotype was seen many times. CDR3 sequence reads: CASSLTWNSNQPQHF. In nucleotides, the CDR3 is TGTGCCAGCAGTTTGACCTGGAATAGCAATCAGCCCCAGCATTTT. The chain is built from TRBV28 and TRBJ1-5; D unclear. The CDR3 is 15 amino acids. Trimming took 3 bases from V and 0 from J, leaving 9 bases between them. Germline loops: CDR1 MDHEN, CDR2 SYDVKM.

In this sample, this clonotype turned up many times. V and J are TRBV28 and TRBJ2-7; 11 nucleotides line up with TRBD2. V lost 5 bases, J lost 6 bases, and 9 bases stayed unmatched. The CDR3 runs to 15 residues. Per the germline V gene, CDR1 is MDHEN and CDR2 is SYDVKM. As DNA, the CDR3 is TGTGCCAGCAGTACTAAACTAGCGGGAGCGGGCGAGCAGTACTTC. It is translated as CASSTKLAGAGEQYF.

This chain uses TRBV24-1 with TRBJ2-1; 9 nucleotides align to TRBD1. J was trimmed by 7 bases and V by 4 bases; bases with no gene match: 10. CDR3 length: 16 residues. Germline lookup yields CDR1 KGHDR and CDR2 SFDVKD. The CDR3 sequence is CATSESPGQGMNEQFF. The CDR3 coding sequence is TGTGCCACCAGTGAAAGCCCGGGACAGGGTATGAATGAGCAGTTCTTC.

This clonotype was observed at least ten times. The chain employs TRBV4-2 and TRBJ2-5; D remains unclear. Germline V gene lookup returns CDR1 LGHNA and CDR2 YNFKEQ. This CDR3 has 12 amino acids. Trimming removed 1 base from V and 3 bases from J, with 3 bases in between. The CDR3 spells CASSQGEETQYF. The CDR3 nucleotides read TGTGCCAGCAGCCAAGGAGAAGAGACCCAGTACTTC.

This clonotype was recorded a few times. The genes are TRBV7-8 and TRBJ1-4, with D perhaps TRBD1 (5 bases). CDR3 size: 15 residues. V was cut by 5 bases and J by 2 bases, with 12 bases left in between. Germline V gene lookup returns CDR1 SGHVS and CDR2 FQNEAQ. CDR3 amino acids: CASSPSGGTNEKLFF. The CDR3 DNA sequence: TGTGCCAGCAGCCCCAGTGGGGGGACTAATGAAAAACTGTTTTTT.

V usage is TRBV3-2 and J usage is TRBJ1-4; the table assigns TRBD1, which was not confirmed against the DNA. TRBV3-2 is a pseudogene segment. This CDR3 has 19 residues. CDR3 amino acids: CASSQDLGTGGMANEKLFF. For the CDR3, the DNA is TGTGCCAGCAGCCAAGATTTGGGCACAGGGGGCATGGCTAATGAAAAACTGTTTTTT.

In its sample, this clonotype was seen a few times. The rearrangement links TRBV18 to TRBJ1-4; the D gene is possibly TRBD1 (5 bases). This CDR3 has 14 residues. Per germline, CDR1 KGHSH and CDR2 LQKENI. The V and J ends lost 6 bases and 7 bases respectively, with 15 bases between them. CDR3 sequence reads: CASSLRADGEKLFF. The CDR3 region has the DNA TGTGCCAGCTCCCTCAGGGCTGACGGTGAAAAACTGTTTTTT.

This clonotype was counted ten times or more. The chain carries TRBV11-2 and TRBJ2-5, with D perhaps assigned TRBD1 or TRBD2 (5 bases each). Trimming took off 6 bases at V and 5 bases at J, with 10 bases between the two ends. The CDR3 consists of 12 residues. Per germline, CDR1 SGHAT and CDR2 FQNNGV. The CDR3 loop reads CASRTEGETQYF. DNA of the CDR3: TGTGCCAGCAGGACAGAGGGGGAGACCCAGTACTTC. Combining the CDR3 with reference TRBV11-2 and TRBJ2-5 gives the whole variable domain EAGVAQSPRYKIIEKRQSVAFWCNPISGHATLYWYQQILGQGPKLLIQFQNNGVVDDSQLPKDRFSAERLKGVDSTLKIQPAKLEDSAVYLCASRTEGETQYFGPGTRLLVL.

The sample holds a few counts of this clonotype. The gene calls are TRBV19 and TRBJ2-7; D unresolved. The CDR3 sequence is 13 residues long. The germline V gene encodes CDR1 LNHDA and CDR2 SQIVND (reference sequence). Trimming left V 7 bases short and J 3 bases short, with 13 bases between. The CDR3 region is CASKDRWSYEQYF. The DNA for the CDR3 is TGTGCCAGTAAAGATAGGTGGAGCTACGAGCAGTACTTC.

The chain is built from TRBV5-1 and TRBJ1-2; no reliable D call. CDR1 SGHRS and CDR2 YFSETQ come from the germline V gene. The CDR3 is 14 residues long. V was clipped by 3 bases and J by 8 bases, with 17 bases between them. CDR3 nucleotide sequence: TGCGCCAGCAGCTCGAACCCGGGTACAGCCGGCTACACCTTC. It codes for CASSSNPGTAGYTF. The full variable domain, in which reference TRBV5-1 and TRBJ1-2 provide the parts outside the CDR3, is KAGVTQTPRYLIKTRGQQVTLSCSPISGHRSVSWYQQTPGQGLQFLFEYFSETQRNKGNFPGRFSGRQFSNSRSEMNVSTLELGDSALYLCASSSNPGTAGYTFGSGTRLTVV.

The rearrangement joins TRBV7-9 to TRBJ2-7; TRBD2 aligns across 9 bases. V trimming: 2 bases; J trimming: 1 base; junction bases outside the gene matches: 9. The CDR3 totals 17 residues. CDR1 and CDR2 from the germline V gene are SEHNR and FQNEAQ (reference sequence). The CDR3 protein is CASSLPLGLASSYEQYF. The DNA of the CDR3 is TGTGCCAGCAGCTTACCTCTGGGACTAGCCTCATCCTACGAGCAGTACTTC.

This clonotype was recorded many times. The chain is built from TRBV18 and TRBJ2-7; TRBD2 aligns across 13 bases. The CDR3 length is 14 residues. J gave up 7 bases and V 4 bases, and 4 bases lay outside the gene matches. CDR1 KGHSH and CDR2 LQKENI come from the germline V gene. The CDR3 sequence is CASSLGTSGKEQYF. CDR3 in DNA: TGTGCCAGCTCACTAGGGACTAGCGGGAAGGAGCAGTACTTC.

This clonotype was found many times. The chain carries TRBV2 and TRBJ2-1, with TRBD1 matching over 7 bases. The V gene end was trimmed by 3 bases and the J gene end by 4 bases; junction bases not matched to a gene: 9. Germline assignment: CDR1 SNHLY and CDR2 FYNNEI. The CDR3 spans 16 residues. Written as DNA, the CDR3 is TGTGCCAGCAGTGATTCGGGTGCAGGGGGTTACAATGAGCAGTTCTTC. Translated, it gives CASSDSGAGGYNEQFF. The whole variable domain, filled in from reference TRBV2 and TRBJ2-1, reads EPEVTQTPSHQVTQMGQEVILRCVPISNHLYFYWYRQILGQKVEFLVSFYNNEISEKSEIFDDQFSVERPDGSNFTLKIRSTKLEDSAMYFCASSDSGAGGYNEQFFGPGTRLTVL.

This rearrangement joins TRBV6-5 to TRBJ1-3; D uncertain. The CDR3 is 16 amino acids. Between the trimmed V and J ends, which lost 4 bases and 0 bases, there was a span of 13 bases. Germline CDR1 MNHEY, CDR2 SVGAGI. In DNA, the CDR3 is TGTGCCAGCAGTTCACTTGCCAGGCTCTCTGGAAACACCATATATTTT. Its translation: CASSSLARLSGNTIYF.

This clonotype was picked up many times. The CDR3 is CSARGQDYGYTF. CDR3 coding DNA: TGCAGTGCTAGGGGACAGGACTATGGCTACACCTTC. The chain carries TRBV20-1 and TRBJ1-2, with 8 bases identical to TRBD1. The CDR3 covers 12 residues. The trim removed 3 bases at V and 3 bases at J, leaving 0 bases unmatched. CDR1 is DFQATT and CDR2 is SNEGSKA in the germline V gene (reference sequence).

The sample holds a few counts of this clonotype. This chain's CDR3 is CSVGDLGYEQFF. The CDR3 DNA reads as TGCAGCGTTGGGGACCTTGGGTATGAGCAGTTCTTC. The V and J genes are TRBV29-1 and TRBJ2-1; D assignment may be TRBD1 or TRBD2 (5 bases each). V gave up 4 bases and J gave up 8 bases, with 12 bases separating them. CDR3 length: 12 amino acids. CDR1 is SQVTM and CDR2 is ANQGSEA in the germline V gene.

This clonotype was detected ten times or more. The chain combines TRBV6-1 with TRBJ2-7; 9 bases align to TRBD1. V lost 4 bases to trimming and J lost 3 bases; unmatched junction nucleotides: 7. The germline V gene has CDR1 MNHNS and CDR2 SASEGT. CDR3 length equals 15 residues. CDR3 in DNA: TGTGCCAGCAGTGCGACCGGGACAGGGTTCTACGAGCAGTACTTC. Amino acid sequence: CASSATGTGFYEQYF.

This clonotype has at least ten counts. The chain carries TRBV15 and TRBJ2-3; 11 bases line up with TRBD2. V shed 1 base, J shed 6 bases, and the junction held 12 bases outside the gene matches. Germline CDR1 is LNHNV and CDR2 is YYDKDF (reference sequence). The CDR3 loop spans 18 amino acids. For the CDR3, the DNA is TGTGCCACCAGCAGAGCTGCCCTAGCGGGAGGCCCTCGGGATACGCAGTATTTT. It encodes CATSRAALAGGPRDTQYF.

This clonotype was recorded many times. The chain combines TRBV6-1 with TRBJ2-7; the D is unclear. Germline V gene sequence: CDR1 MNHNS, CDR2 SASEGT. The germline V and J ends were trimmed by 4 bases and 2 bases, with 6 bases remaining between them. This CDR3 has 12 residues. CDR3 nucleotide sequence: TGTGCCAGCAGTGTGGGCCCCTACGAGCAGTACTTC. Translation: CASSVGPYEQYF.

To note about this clonotype: A much larger clonotype is one base distant, so this may be a read error. The CDR3 spells CVSSQNQRLAGEKQFF. For the CDR3, the DNA is TGTGTCAGCAGCCAAAACCAGAGACTAGCGGGGGAAAAACAGTTCTTC. The rearrangement links TRBV7-2 to TRBJ2-1; 12 bases match TRBD2. CDR3 length equals 16 residues. The germline gives CDR1 SGHTA, CDR2 FQGNSA.

This clonotype was seen ten or more times. This chain uses TRBV18 with TRBJ2-3, with TRBD2 matching over 8 bases. CDR1 is KGHSH, CDR2 LQKENI, per germline. This CDR3 is 16 amino acids long. Trimming cost V 0 bases and J 2 bases; bases outside gene matches: 4. CDR3 sequence reads: CASSPPAGAFTDTQYF. CDR3 DNA: TGTGCCAGCTCACCACCAGCGGGAGCTTTCACAGATACGCAGTATTTT.